This TCR beta chain was found in a study of cytomegalovirus exposure and HLA in healthy donors. General study points: Roughly uniform depth of sequencing across donors was assumed in presence/absence analyses. The study listed under 200 cytomegalovirus-associated TCR beta chains.

This clone was detected only a few times. Its antigen is unknown. The PCR contained 60 Vbeta and 13 Jbeta primers. Methods used by the authors: Later reanalysis found 75 million to 95 million unique TCR beta chains, roughly 10 million of them shared. The method was immunoSEQ multiplex PCR; TCRdb's version includes in-frame clones alone and lacks a portion of them. V, J and clone size are taken as reported in that table, and D and trimming were inferred from the DNA itself. Here the sample spans around 140,000 clones, roughly 9% being singletons. CDR3 length equals 15 residues. The germline CDR1 and CDR2 sequences are SGHRS and YFSETQ. The V gene lost 1 base and the J gene lost 4 bases, with 14 bases spanning the gap.

V is TRBV5-1 and J is TRBJ1-1; D call uncertain. The sequence derives from a woman in her thirties or forties in good health and CMV-seropositive. The sample taken for sequencing was PBMCs. The CDR3 DNA reads as TGCGCCAGCAGCTTGTTGGCCGAGGGTAGCACTGAAGCTTTCTTT. This gives the protein CASSLLAEGSTEAFF.